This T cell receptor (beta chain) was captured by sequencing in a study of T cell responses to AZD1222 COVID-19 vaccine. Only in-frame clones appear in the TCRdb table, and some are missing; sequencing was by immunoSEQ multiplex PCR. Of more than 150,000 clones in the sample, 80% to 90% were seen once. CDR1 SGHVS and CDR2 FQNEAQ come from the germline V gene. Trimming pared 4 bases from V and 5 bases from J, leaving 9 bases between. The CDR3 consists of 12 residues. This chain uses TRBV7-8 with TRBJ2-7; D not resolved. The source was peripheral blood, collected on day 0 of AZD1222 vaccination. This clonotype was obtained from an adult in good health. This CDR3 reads CASSSSFDEQYF. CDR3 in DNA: TGTGCCAGCAGCTCCTCTTTCGACGAGCAGTACTTC.